This T cell receptor beta chain derives from a study of cytomegalovirus exposure and HLA in healthy donors. General study results and limits: Later analysis revealed greater clonal expansion in HLA-associated TCR beta chains than in equally common others.

A multiplex PCR was run with 60 Vbeta primers and 13 Jbeta primers. The method was immunoSEQ multiplex PCR; TCRdb's version includes in-frame clones alone and lacks a portion of them. Across some 130,000 clones, the top ten clones capture 1.5% to 2% of the sample. Concerning this clone: Antigen: not known.

CDR1 and CDR2 from the germline V gene are LGHNA and YSLEER. The CDR3 consists of 16 residues. V lost 0 bases, J lost 4 bases, and 3 bases stayed unmatched. The chain employs TRBV4-3 and TRBJ1-2; 12 positions match TRBD1. The receptor comes from a man between 18 and 29 years old in good health and CMV-seronegative. Sequenced material: PBMCs. CDR3 bases: TGCGCCAGCAGCCAAGAAGGGACAGGGGGCTTCTATGGCTACACCTTC. Translated, it gives CASSQEGTGGFYGYTF.